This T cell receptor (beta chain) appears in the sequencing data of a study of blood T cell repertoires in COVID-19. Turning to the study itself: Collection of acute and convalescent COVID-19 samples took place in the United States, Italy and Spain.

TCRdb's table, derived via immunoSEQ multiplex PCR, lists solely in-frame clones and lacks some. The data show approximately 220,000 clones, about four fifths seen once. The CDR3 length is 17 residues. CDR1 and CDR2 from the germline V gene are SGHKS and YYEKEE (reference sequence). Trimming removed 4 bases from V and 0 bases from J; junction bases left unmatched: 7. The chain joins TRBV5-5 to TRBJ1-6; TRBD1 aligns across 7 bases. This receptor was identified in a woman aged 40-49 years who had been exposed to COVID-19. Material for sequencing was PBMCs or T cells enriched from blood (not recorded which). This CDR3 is CASSGLQGSSYNSPLHF. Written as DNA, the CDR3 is TGTGCCAGCAGCGGGTTACAGGGGTCCTCCTATAATTCACCCCTCCACTTT.